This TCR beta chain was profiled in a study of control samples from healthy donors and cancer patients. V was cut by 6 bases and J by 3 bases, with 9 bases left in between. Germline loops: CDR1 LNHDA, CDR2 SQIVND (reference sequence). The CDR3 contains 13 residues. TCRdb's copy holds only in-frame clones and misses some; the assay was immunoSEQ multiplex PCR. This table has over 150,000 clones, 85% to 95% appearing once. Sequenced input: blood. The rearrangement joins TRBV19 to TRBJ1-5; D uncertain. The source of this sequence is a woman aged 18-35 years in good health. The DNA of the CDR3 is TGTGCCAGTAGCTACAGCGACAATCAGCCCCAGCATTTT. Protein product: CASSYSDNQPQHF.